This T cell receptor beta chain was documented in a study of blood T cells in healthy people across ages. On the study more broadly: Using template switching, researchers captured about one barcoded beta molecule for each two T cells.

For the second PCR, which ran for 7 to 11 cycles, a sample-barcoded 5' primer and a J-beta primer mix were used. TCRdb used MiXCR to reprocess the 5' RACE reads, holding one entry per CDR3 protein. Of about 800,000 distinct CDR3 sequences in the sample, roughly 64% were seen once. Study outcomes and limitations: Diversity of TCR beta per million T cells declined in a roughly linear way with age. What prevented conclusive comparison of naive and antigen-experienced cells was that PBMCs were unsorted.

Each sample provided at least 5 micrograms of extracted total RNA. Regarding this clonotype: Antigen: not known.

V lost 2 bases and J lost 3, with 15 bases in between. Germline CDR1 SGDLS, CDR2 YYNGEE. This CDR3 is built from 15 residues. The receptor was derived from a man aged 25-40 years in good health. Sequencing used blood. The genes are TRBV9 and TRBJ2-7; D is unclear. CDR3 in DNA: TGTGCCAGCAGCGTGGGCCAGAGCGTCTTCTACGAGCAGTACTTC. Translated, it gives CASSVGQSVFYEQYF.